This T cell receptor beta chain was recovered during a study of cytomegalovirus exposure and HLA in healthy donors. Study-wide results and caveats: Within a later analysis, the majority of CMV-associated TCR beta chains appeared HLA-restricted. Donors belonging to an Asian-associated ancestry cluster reportedly showed fewer N-insertions in productive TCRs than the roughly 680-donor mean, according to what a later analysis found. Data from an earlier analysis indicated that most TCR beta V segments were productive either about 90% or about 30% of the time. A later examination showed that TCR association rates differed by HLA locus, with DRB1 most and HLA-C fewest.

The germline gives CDR1 SGHTA, CDR2 FQGTGA. The CDR3 covers 16 residues. V lost 4 bases, J lost 2 bases, and 3 bases stayed unmatched. Amplification used 60 Vbeta primers and 13 Jbeta primers. The method was immunoSEQ multiplex PCR; TCRdb's version includes in-frame clones alone and lacks a portion of them. The data show 110,000 to 150,000 clones, roughly 82% seen once. Points on this clone: Its antigen is undetermined.

This chain connects TRBV7-3 to TRBJ2-2; TRBD2 matches at 11 bases. This clonotype was obtained from a male donor in good health and CMV-seronegative. The sequenced sample consisted of PBMCs. CDR3 sequence reads: CASSSRLAGNTGELFF. The DNA for the CDR3 is TGTGCCAGCAGCTCCAGACTAGCGGGAAACACCGGGGAGCTGTTTTTT.